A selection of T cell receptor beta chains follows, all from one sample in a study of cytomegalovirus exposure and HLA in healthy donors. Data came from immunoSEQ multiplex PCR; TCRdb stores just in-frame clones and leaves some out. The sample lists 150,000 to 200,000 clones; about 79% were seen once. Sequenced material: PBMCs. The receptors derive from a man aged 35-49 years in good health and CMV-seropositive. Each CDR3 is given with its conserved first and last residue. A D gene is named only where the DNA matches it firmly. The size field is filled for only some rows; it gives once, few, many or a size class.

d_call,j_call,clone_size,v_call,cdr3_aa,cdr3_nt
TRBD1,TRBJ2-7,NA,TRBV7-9,CASSPQSGQGAYEQYF,TGTGCCAGCAGCCCCCAGTCGGGACAGGGGGCCTACGAGCAGTACTTC
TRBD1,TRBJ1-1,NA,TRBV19,CASDQGDWTGEAFF,TGTGCCAGTGACCAGGGGGATTGGACGGGTGAAGCTTTCTTT
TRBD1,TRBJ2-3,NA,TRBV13,CASSFIRYPDRGADTQYF,TGTGCCAGCAGCTTCATTCGTTATCCTGACAGGGGAGCAGATACGCAGTATTTT
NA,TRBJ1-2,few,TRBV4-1,CASSQVQGAIANYGYTF,TGCGCCAGCAGCCAAGTCCAAGGGGCGATCGCTAACTATGGCTACACCTTC
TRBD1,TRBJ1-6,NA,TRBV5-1,CASSTRTGDRNSPLHF,TGCGCCAGCAGCACTCGGACAGGGGACCGCAATTCACCCCTCCACTTT
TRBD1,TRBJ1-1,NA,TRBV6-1,CASMQGARGTEAFF,TGTGCCAGCATGCAGGGGGCGCGCGGCACTGAAGCTTTCTTT
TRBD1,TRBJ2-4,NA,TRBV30,CAWSPDRGRIQYF,TGTGCCTGGAGTCCAGACAGGGGGCGCATTCAGTACTTC
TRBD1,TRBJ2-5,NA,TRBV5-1,CASSIRTGGIQETQYF,TGCGCCAGCAGCATCCGGACAGGGGGCATCCAAGAGACCCAGTACTTC
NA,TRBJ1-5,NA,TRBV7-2,CANSLWRDSNQPQHF,TGTGCCAACAGCTTATGGCGGGATAGCAATCAGCCCCAGCATTTT
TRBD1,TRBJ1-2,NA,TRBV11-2,CASSLQSRQGYYGYTF,TGTGCCAGCAGCTTACAATCTAGACAGGGCTACTATGGCTACACCTTC
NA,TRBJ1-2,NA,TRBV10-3,CAISESGGYGYTF,TGTGCCATCAGTGAGTCGGGGGGCTATGGCTACACCTTC
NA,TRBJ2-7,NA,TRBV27,CASSLEGHYEQYF,TGTGCCAGCAGTTTGGAGGGGCACTACGAGCAGTACTTC
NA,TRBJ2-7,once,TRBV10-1,CASSRNRYPLYEQYF,TGCGCCAGCAGCCGAAACAGGTACCCCCTCTACGAGCAGTACTTC
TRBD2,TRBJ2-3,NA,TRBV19,CATRAGALTDTQYF,TGTGCCACCAGAGCGGGAGCATTGACAGATACGCAGTATTTT
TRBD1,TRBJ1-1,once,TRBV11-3,CASSLEAGGNTEAFF,TGTGCCAGCAGCTTAGAGGCAGGGGGGAACACTGAAGCTTTCTTT
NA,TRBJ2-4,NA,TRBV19,CASSRDVGRGVKNIQYF,TGTGCCAGTAGTCGGGACGTCGGGCGCGGGGTCAAAAACATTCAGTACTTC
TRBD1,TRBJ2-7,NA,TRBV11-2,CASSTPTGGDEQYF,TGTGCCAGCAGCACCCCGACAGGGGGGGACGAGCAGTACTTC
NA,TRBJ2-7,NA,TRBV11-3,CASSLTVDSYEQYF,TGTGCCAGCAGCTTAACAGTAGATTCCTACGAGCAGTACTTC
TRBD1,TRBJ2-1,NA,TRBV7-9,CASSTWRGQAQFRGNEQFF,TGTGCCAGCAGCACTTGGAGGGGACAGGCCCAATTCCGGGGCAATGAGCAGTTCTTC
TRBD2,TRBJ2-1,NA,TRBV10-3,CAISASGSGEQFF,TGTGCCATCAGTGCTAGCGGGAGTGGTGAGCAGTTCTTC
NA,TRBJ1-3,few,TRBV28,CASRRDTSSGNTIYF,TGTGCCAGCAGGCGAGACACGAGCTCTGGAAACACCATATATTTT
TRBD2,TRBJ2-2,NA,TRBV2,CASSELAGGPGELFF,TGTGCCAGCAGTGAACTAGCGGGAGGGCCCGGGGAGCTGTTTTTT
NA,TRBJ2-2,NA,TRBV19,CASSQRNTGELFF,TGTGCCAGTAGTCAGCGGAACACCGGGGAGCTGTTTTTT
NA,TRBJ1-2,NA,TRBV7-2,CASSLWRGAYTF,TGTGCCAGCAGCTTATGGCGTGGGGCCTACACCTTC
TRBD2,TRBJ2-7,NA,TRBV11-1,CASSLGTSGNEQYF,TGTGCCAGCAGCTTAGGCACTAGCGGGAACGAGCAGTACTTC
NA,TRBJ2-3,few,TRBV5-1,CASSSKPGSRDTQYF,TGCGCCAGCAGCTCAAAACCGGGATCCAGAGATACGCAGTATTTT
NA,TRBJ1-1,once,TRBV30,CAWGREGPTEAFF,TGTGCCTGGGGAAGGGAGGGGCCCACTGAAGCTTTCTTT
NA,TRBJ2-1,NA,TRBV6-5,CASSPFSLNEQFF,TGTGCCAGCAGTCCGTTTAGTCTGAATGAGCAGTTCTTC
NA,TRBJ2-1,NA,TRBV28,CASSYNSKQFF,TGTGCCAGCAGTTATAATAGTAAGCAGTTCTTC
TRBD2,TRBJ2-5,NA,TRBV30,CACLGTSEETQYF,TGTGCCTGCCTCGGGACTAGCGAAGAGACCCAGTACTTC
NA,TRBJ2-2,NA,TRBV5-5,CASSTLRGSGELFF,TGTGCCAGCAGTACGCTTAGGGGTTCCGGGGAGCTGTTTTTT